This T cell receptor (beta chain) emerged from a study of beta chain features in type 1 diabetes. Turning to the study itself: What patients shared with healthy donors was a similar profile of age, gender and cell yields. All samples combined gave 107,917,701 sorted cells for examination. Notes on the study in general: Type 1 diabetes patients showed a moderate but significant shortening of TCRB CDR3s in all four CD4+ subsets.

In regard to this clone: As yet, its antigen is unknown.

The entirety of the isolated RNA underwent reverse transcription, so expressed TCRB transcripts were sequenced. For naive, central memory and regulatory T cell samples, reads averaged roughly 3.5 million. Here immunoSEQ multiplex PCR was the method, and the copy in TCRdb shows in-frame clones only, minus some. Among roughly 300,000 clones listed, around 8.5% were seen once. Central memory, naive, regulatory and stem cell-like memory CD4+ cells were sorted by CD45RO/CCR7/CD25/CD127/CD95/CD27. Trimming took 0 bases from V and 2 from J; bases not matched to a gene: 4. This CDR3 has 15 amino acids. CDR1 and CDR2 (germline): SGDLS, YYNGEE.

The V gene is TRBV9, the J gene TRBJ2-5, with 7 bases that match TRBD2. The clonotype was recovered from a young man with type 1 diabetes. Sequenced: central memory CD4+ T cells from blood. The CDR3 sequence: CASSVAAGVQETQYF. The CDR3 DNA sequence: TGTGCCAGCAGCGTAGCCGCGGGGGTTCAAGAGACCCAGTACTTC. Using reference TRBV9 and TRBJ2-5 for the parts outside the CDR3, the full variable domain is DSGVTQTPKHLITATGQRVTLRCSPRSGDLSVYWYQQSLDQGLQFLIQYYNGEERAKGNILERFSAQQFPDLHSELNLSSLELGDSALYFCASSVAAGVQETQYFGPGTRLLVL.